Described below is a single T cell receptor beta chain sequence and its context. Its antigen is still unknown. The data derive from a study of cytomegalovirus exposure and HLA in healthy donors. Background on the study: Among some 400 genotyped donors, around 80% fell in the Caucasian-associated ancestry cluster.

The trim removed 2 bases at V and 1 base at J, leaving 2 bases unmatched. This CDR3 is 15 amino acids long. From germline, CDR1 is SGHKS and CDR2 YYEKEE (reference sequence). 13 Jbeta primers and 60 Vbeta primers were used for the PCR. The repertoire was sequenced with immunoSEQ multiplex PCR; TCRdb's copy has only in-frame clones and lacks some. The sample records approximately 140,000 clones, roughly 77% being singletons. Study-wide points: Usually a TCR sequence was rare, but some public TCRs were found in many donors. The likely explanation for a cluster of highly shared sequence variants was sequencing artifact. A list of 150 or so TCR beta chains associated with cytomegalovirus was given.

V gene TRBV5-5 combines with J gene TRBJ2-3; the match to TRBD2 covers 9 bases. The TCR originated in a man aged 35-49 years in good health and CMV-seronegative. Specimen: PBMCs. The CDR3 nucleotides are TGTGCCAGCAGCTTTCAGCGGGGGGGCACAGATACGCAGTATTTT. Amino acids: CASSFQRGGTDTQYF.